Below are 7 T cell receptor beta chains sequenced from a single sample in a study of naive and memory T cell subsets. Both TRBC1 and TRBC2 were covered by a beta constant-region primer of two equimolar oligonucleotides. Nested alpha and beta constant-region primers with the SP2 primer drove four PCR rounds on ligated cDNA. TCRdb re-analysed the UMI-ligation and nested PCR reads in MiXCR, keeping a single row per CDR3 protein. Among roughly 80,000 distinct CDR3 sequences, about 10% were seen once, and the ten largest hold about 1.2%. The sample taken for sequencing was naive CD8+ T cells from blood. The receptors were sampled from a human donor in good health.

This clonotype has more than one count but fewer than ten. This chain connects TRBV7-3 to TRBJ2-3; 7 bases agree with TRBD2. Germline V gene data show CDR1 as SGHTA and CDR2 as FQGTGA. The V and J ends lost 3 bases and 0 bases, in that order; junction bases with no gene match: 9. The CDR3 consists of 17 residues. CDR3 in DNA: TGTGCCAGCAGCTTGGTGTCTAGCGGTTCTAGCACAGATACGCAGTATTTT. This encodes CASSLVSSGSSTDTQYF.

This clonotype was recorded many times. The V call is TRBV2, the J call TRBJ2-1; D is possibly TRBD2 (5 bases). CDR3 length: 16 amino acids. Trimming took off 4 bases at V and 2 bases at J, with 15 bases between the two ends. CDR1 is SNHLY and CDR2 is FYNNEI in the germline V gene. The CDR3 here is CASSGLARETYNEQFF. The CDR3 region has the DNA TGTGCCAGCAGTGGCCTAGCTAGAGAGACCTACAATGAGCAGTTCTTC.

This chain uses TRBV6-2 or TRBV6-3 with TRBJ1-1; TRBD1 might be the D (6 bases). The germline V and J ends were trimmed by 7 bases and 2 bases, with 14 bases remaining between them. Germline CDR1 reads MNHEY; CDR2 reads SVGEGT. CDR3 size: 14 residues. CDR3 DNA sequence: TGTGCCAGCAACATCAGGGGCTCCAACACTGAAGCTTTCTTT. Residues: CASNIRGSNTEAFF.

Many counts were recorded for this clonotype. This chain links TRBV12-3 or TRBV12-4 with TRBJ2-3; D might be TRBD2 (5 bases). Trimming cost V 6 bases and J 5 bases, with 12 bases left between them. The length of the CDR3 is 13 residues. The CDR3 loop reads CASSPLAGDTQYF. The CDR3 DNA reads TGTGCCAGCAGCCCACTCGCGGGAGATACGCAGTATTTT.

This clonotype has a handful of counts. The chain has TRBV12-3 or TRBV12-4 and TRBJ1-2; 7 nucleotides line up with TRBD1. V was clipped by 3 bases and J by 0 bases; unmatched bases: 1. The CDR3 consists of 14 residues. The CDR3 nucleotides are TGTGCCAGCAGTTTTGGGACAGCTAACTATGGCTACACCTTC. Translating gives CASSFGTANYGYTF.

This clonotype was seen repeatedly, ten times or more. The rearrangement links TRBV29-1 to TRBJ2-7; 8 bases line up with TRBD1. V shed 4 bases and J 2 bases; nucleotides not matched to a gene: 1. This CDR3 is 12 amino acids long. Germline V gene sequence: CDR1 SQVTM, CDR2 ANQGSEA. The CDR3 DNA reads TGCAGCGTTGGGACAGGGCCCTACGAGCAGTACTTC. Amino acid sequence: CSVGTGPYEQYF.

The rearrangement joins TRBV12-3 or TRBV12-4 to TRBJ2-4; 14 positions agree with TRBD2. Germline trimming cut 6 bases from V and 4 bases from J; bases unmatched to any gene: 14. The CDR3 runs to 19 residues. CDR3: CASSGTSGSWGPHKNIQYF. The CDR3 coding sequence is TGTGCCAGCAGCGGGACTAGCGGGAGTTGGGGCCCCCATAAAAACATTCAGTACTTC.